The 22 T cell receptor beta chains below all came from one sample that was sequenced in a study of identical twins. TCRdb used MiXCR to reprocess the 5' RACE reads, holding one entry per CDR3 protein. This table holds 1.5 million to 2 million distinct CDR3 sequences, around 29% found once. Sequenced: cord blood. The receptors come from a newborn girl in good health.

This clonotype was seen a handful of times. The chain couples TRBV5-1 to TRBJ1-2; TRBD1 might be the D (6 bases). Germline CDR1 is SGHRS and CDR2 is YFSETQ. The length of the CDR3 is 14 residues. Trimming pared 4 bases from V and 4 bases from J, leaving 14 bases between. The CDR3 spells CASSPTGLTYGYTF. The CDR3 bases are TGCGCCAGCAGCCCTACAGGGTTGACCTATGGCTACACCTTC.

The chain is built from TRBV13 and TRBJ2-2; D call uncertain. The CDR3 runs to 16 residues. Germline V gene lookup returns CDR1 PRHDT and CDR2 FYEKMQ (reference sequence). Deletions cut 4 bases from V and 0 bases from J, with 12 bases between. For the CDR3, the DNA is TGTGCCAGCAGCTCTCTAGACTCTGCGAACACCGGGGAGCTGTTTTTT. Amino acid sequence: CASSSLDSANTGELFF.

This clonotype has more than one count but fewer than ten. CDR3 amino acids: CAWEPGTSNGYTF. CDR3 bases: TGTGCCTGGGAACCCGGGACAAGTAATGGCTACACCTTC. The chain couples TRBV30 to TRBJ1-2; tentative D call: TRBD1 (6 bases). Trimming took off 5 bases at V and 6 bases at J, with 16 bases between the two ends. Germline lookup yields CDR1 GTSNPN and CDR2 SVGIG (reference sequence). CDR3 size: 13 residues.

This clonotype turned up a few times. The V and J genes are TRBV6-1 and TRBJ2-4, with TRBD1 matching over 9 bases. The J call is uncertain, as TRBJ2-7 better fits the DNA end. Germline CDR1 and CDR2: MNHNS and SASEGT. There are 17 residues in the CDR3. The CDR3 is CASSKRGTGRPFDEQYF. The CDR3 DNA is TGTGCCAGCAGTAAAAGGGGGACAGGGCGACCGTTCGACGAGCAGTACTTC.

The CDR3 loop is CRVATYESYEQYF. CDR3 in DNA: TGCAGGGTCGCCACGTACGAGTCCTACGAGCAGTACTTC. This chain links TRBV20-1 with TRBJ2-7; unclear D gene. From germline, CDR1 is DFQATT and CDR2 SNEGSKA (reference sequence). CDR3 length: 13 residues.

This clonotype has a count of ten or more. V is TRBV2 and J is TRBJ2-7; no reliable D call. This CDR3 is built from 14 residues. The V end was cut by 4 bases, the J end by 4 bases, with 14 bases between. Germline V gene lookup returns CDR1 SNHLY and CDR2 FYNNEI. For the CDR3, the DNA is TGTGCCAGCAGTGCCATACCGGGTGCTTACGAGCAGTACTTC. It encodes CASSAIPGAYEQYF.

Only a few counts were recorded for this clonotype. The rearrangement joins TRBV5-1 to TRBJ2-5, with D tentatively TRBD2 (5 bases). Judging by the DNA end, TRBJ2-7 fits better; the J call may be wrong. Germline V gene lookup returns CDR1 SGHRS and CDR2 YFSETQ. The CDR3 runs 15 residues. The CDR3 coding sequence is TGCGCCAGCAGGCGATTACTAGATGCGGGCCACGAGCAGTACTTC. Residues: CASRRLLDAGHEQYF.

This clonotype occurred a few times. This chain connects TRBV3-1 to TRBJ1-6; TRBD1 agrees at 8 bases. After removal of 4 bases from V and 11 bases from J, the junction contained 13 bases not matched to a gene. Looked up from germline, CDR1 is LGHDT and CDR2 is YNNKEL (reference sequence). The CDR3 runs 16 residues. The CDR3 is CASSPPPGQGQPPLHF. The CDR3 DNA sequence: TGTGCCAGCAGCCCTCCGCCAGGACAGGGACAGCCACCCCTCCACTTT.

The chain uses TRBV20-1 and TRBJ2-3; the match to TRBD2 covers 12 bases. This CDR3 is 15 amino acids long. Trimming at V came to 3 bases and at J to 3 bases, leaving 4 bases not matched to a gene. Germline CDR1 is DFQATT and CDR2 is SNEGSKA (reference sequence). DNA of the CDR3: TGCAGTGCTAGCCCACTAGCGGGAGGTACAGATACGCAGTATTTT. Encoded protein: CSASPLAGGTDTQYF.

This clonotype occurred a few times. The gene calls are TRBV4-1 and TRBJ2-5; D is undetermined. The length of the CDR3 is 13 residues. Trimming removed 1 base at V and 4 bases at J, with 7 bases between. Germline V gene data show CDR1 as MGHRA and CDR2 as YSYEKL. CDR3 sequence reads: CASSQVPAETQYF. The CDR3 DNA is TGCGCCAGCAGCCAAGTCCCCGCAGAGACCCAGTACTTC.

This rearrangement joins TRBV4-2 to TRBJ2-4; D is possibly TRBD2 (5 bases). CDR1 is LGHNA, CDR2 YNFKEQ, per germline. Trimming left V 0 bases short and J 13 bases short, with 13 bases between. This CDR3 region has 13 residues. The CDR3, as DNA: TGTGCCAGCAGCCAAGATCTCGGGGAAAGCCAGTACTTC. Translated: CASSQDLGESQYF.

This chain connects TRBV5-6 to TRBJ1-2; D is possibly TRBD1 (6 bases). Trimming removed 2 bases from V and 4 bases from J, with 15 bases in between. The CDR3 sequence is 15 residues long. Per germline, CDR1 SGHDT and CDR2 YYEEEE. The CDR3 reads CASSFLGARGYGYTF. The DNA of the CDR3 is TGTGCCAGCAGCTTCTTGGGGGCTAGAGGCTATGGCTACACCTTC.

The chain carries TRBV12-3 or TRBV12-4 and TRBJ2-2; the match to TRBD2 covers 7 bases. The CDR3 sequence is 15 residues long. J gave up 6 bases and V 7 bases, and 11 bases lay outside the gene matches. The CDR3 DNA is TGTGCCAGCACCCGACTAGCAGACGGCCCCGGGGAGCTGTTTTTT. As protein: CASTRLADGPGELFF.

As to this clonotype: The junction and the germline gene differ at one end; a read error may be behind it. The V call is TRBV10-3, the J call TRBJ1-1, with 7 positions matching TRBD1. The germline V gene encodes CDR1 ENHRY and CDR2 SYGVKD. CDR3 size: 14 residues. The CDR3 spells CATSEVGQMIEAFF. The CDR3 DNA reads as TGTGCCACCAGTGAAGTGGGACAGATGATTGAAGCTTTCTTT.

The table lists this clonotype with a few counts. CDR3 protein: CATSEPAFGSYTF. The CDR3 region has the DNA TGTGCCACCAGTGAGCCCGCCTTCGGGAGCTACACCTTC. V usage is TRBV24-1 and J usage is TRBJ1-2; no clear D gene. The CDR3 runs 13 residues. CDR1 and CDR2 from the germline V gene are KGHDR and SFDVKD. The V end lost 4 bases, the J end lost 9 bases, and 14 bases lay between the germline ends.

As to this clonotype: At one end, the junction sequence differs from germline, possibly due to a read error. The gene calls are TRBV12-3 or TRBV12-4 and TRBJ2-1, with D unresolved. This CDR3 has 15 amino acids. CDR3 bases: TGTGCCAGCAGAATAGCCAAACCCCTGTACAACGAGCAGTTCTTC. Translation gives CASRIAKPLYNEQFF.

This sequence joins TRBV9 and TRBJ2-7; TRBD2 might be the D (5 bases). There are 16 residues in the CDR3. The V end lost 0 bases, the J end lost 0 bases, and 13 bases lay between the germline ends. Looked up from germline, CDR1 is SGDLS and CDR2 is YYNGEE. The CDR3 DNA follows: TGTGCCAGCAGCGTAGGATTACCCGGGGTCTCCTACGAGCAGTACTTC. Translating it yields CASSVGLPGVSYEQYF. The whole variable domain, remainder taken from reference TRBV9 and TRBJ2-7, is DSGVTQTPKHLITATGQRVTLRCSPRSGDLSVYWYQQSLDQGLQFLIQYYNGEERAKGNILERFSAQQFPDLHSELNLSSLELGDSALYFCASSVGLPGVSYEQYFGPGTRLTVT.

This rearrangement joins TRBV18 to TRBJ2-1; 11 nucleotides match TRBD2. With V trimmed by 3 bases and J by 9 bases, 10 bases remained unmatched. In germline, CDR1 is KGHSH, CDR2 LQKENI. The CDR3 loop spans 16 amino acids. In DNA form, the CDR3 reads TGTGCCAGCTCACCTCCTCTAGCGGGGGGAATCGTTGAGCAGTTCTTC. Translation: CASSPPLAGGIVEQFF.

The chain recombines TRBV12-3 or TRBV12-4 with TRBJ1-2; D is unclear. CDR3 length: 16 residues. V dropped 4 bases and J dropped 0 bases, with 15 bases sitting between them. CDR3 nucleotide sequence: TGTGCCAGCAGTTCAAACCCACGGAGAGCTAACTATGGCTACACCTTC. Its translation is CASSSNPRRANYGYTF.

Details on this clonotype: The conserved final phenylalanine or tryptophan is absent from the CDR3, which likely points to a read error. In DNA, the CDR3 is TGTGCCAGCAGCCTTGATCGGACGAACTATGGCTACACCGTC. Translated: CASSLDRTNYGYTV. The V gene is TRBV6-5, the J gene TRBJ1-2; no reliable D call. Per germline, CDR1 MNHEY and CDR2 SVGAGI. V shed 6 bases and J shed 2 bases, with 13 bases lying between them. The CDR3 sequence is 14 residues long.

This clonotype was detected a few times. The chain combines TRBV20-1 with TRBJ2-7, with D hard to call. The V end was cut by 0 bases, the J end by 7 bases, with 16 bases between. The CDR3 totals 14 residues. Germline loops: CDR1 DFQATT, CDR2 SNEGSKA (reference sequence). The DNA for the CDR3 is TGCAGTGCTAGAGATAGGGTTTCCCCTAGGGAGCAGTACTTC. Translating gives CSARDRVSPREQYF.

The rearrangement joins TRBV18 to TRBJ2-1; 12 bases map to TRBD2. Trimming took 7 bases from V and 7 from J; bases not matched to a gene: 11. In germline, CDR1 is KGHSH, CDR2 LQKENI. The CDR3 totals 16 residues. The CDR3 nucleotides are TGTGCCAGCTACACCACTCTAGCGGGGGGGCCGAATGAGCAGTTCTTC. This codes for CASYTTLAGGPNEQFF.